This T cell receptor beta chain stems from a study of post-analysis software for immune sequencing data. The authors incorporated unique molecular identifiers into the TCR beta cDNA libraries. TCRdb used MiXCR to reprocess the PCR reads, holding one entry per CDR3 protein. The data hold 150,000 to 200,000 distinct CDR3 sequences, with roughly 30% observed a single time. Study-wide points: The five TRBV segments detected at higher frequency in patients than in controls included TRBV5-6, TRBV5-1 and TRBV20-1. Those with multiple sclerosis, the patient group, showed significantly lower normalized Chao1 diversity than controls.

Note on this clonotype: The antigen is not known.

Germline V CDR1 and CDR2: LGHDT, YNNKEL (reference sequence). The ends lost 7 bases at V and 11 bases at J; junction bases unmatched: 20. The CDR3 totals 16 residues. The V call is TRBV3-1, the J call TRBJ2-5; TRBD2 matches at 9 bases. The source is a girl between 5 and 17 years old with multiple sclerosis. The source material was blood. DNA for the CDR3: TGTGCCAGCAACCACCTGGATGCGGGAGGGCCTCGGGAGCAGTACTTC. The encoded protein is CASNHLDAGGPREQYF.